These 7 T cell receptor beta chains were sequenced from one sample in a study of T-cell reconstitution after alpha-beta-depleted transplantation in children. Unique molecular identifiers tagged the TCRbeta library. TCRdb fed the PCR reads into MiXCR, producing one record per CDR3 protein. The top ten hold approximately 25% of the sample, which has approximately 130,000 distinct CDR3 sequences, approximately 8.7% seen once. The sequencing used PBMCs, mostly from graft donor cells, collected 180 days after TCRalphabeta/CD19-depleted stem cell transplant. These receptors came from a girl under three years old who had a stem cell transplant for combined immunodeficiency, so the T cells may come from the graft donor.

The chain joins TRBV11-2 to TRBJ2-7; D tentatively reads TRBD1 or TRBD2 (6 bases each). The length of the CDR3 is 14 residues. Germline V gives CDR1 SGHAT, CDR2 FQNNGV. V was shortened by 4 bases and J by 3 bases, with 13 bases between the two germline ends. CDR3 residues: CASSWGGRGYEQYF. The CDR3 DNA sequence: TGTGCCAGCAGCTGGGGAGGCAGGGGCTACGAGCAGTACTTC.

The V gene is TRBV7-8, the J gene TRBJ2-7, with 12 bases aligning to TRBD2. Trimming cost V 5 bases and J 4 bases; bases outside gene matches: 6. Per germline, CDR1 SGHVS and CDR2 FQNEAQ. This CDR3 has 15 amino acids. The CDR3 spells CASSPRTSGMYEQYF. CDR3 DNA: TGTGCCAGCAGCCCCCGGACTAGCGGGATGTACGAGCAGTACTTC.

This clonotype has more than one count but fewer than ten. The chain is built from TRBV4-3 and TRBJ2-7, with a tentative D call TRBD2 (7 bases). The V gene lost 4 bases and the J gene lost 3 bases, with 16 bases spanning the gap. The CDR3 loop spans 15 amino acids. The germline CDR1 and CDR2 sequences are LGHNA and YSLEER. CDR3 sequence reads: CASSRYEGGVYEQYF. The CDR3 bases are TGCGCCAGCAGCCGGTATGAAGGGGGGGTCTACGAGCAGTACTTC.

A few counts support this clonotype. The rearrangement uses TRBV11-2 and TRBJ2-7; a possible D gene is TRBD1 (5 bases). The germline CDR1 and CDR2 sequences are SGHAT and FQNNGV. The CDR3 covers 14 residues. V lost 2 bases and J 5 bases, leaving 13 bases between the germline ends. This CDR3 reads CASSLQGRIDEQYF. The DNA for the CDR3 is TGTGCCAGCAGCTTACAGGGCAGGATTGACGAGCAGTACTTC. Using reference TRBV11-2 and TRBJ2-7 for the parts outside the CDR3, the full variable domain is EAGVAQSPRYKIIEKRQSVAFWCNPISGHATLYWYQQILGQGPKLLIQFQNNGVVDDSQLPKDRFSAERLKGVDSTLKIQPAKLEDSAVYLCASSLQGRIDEQYFGPGTRLTVT.

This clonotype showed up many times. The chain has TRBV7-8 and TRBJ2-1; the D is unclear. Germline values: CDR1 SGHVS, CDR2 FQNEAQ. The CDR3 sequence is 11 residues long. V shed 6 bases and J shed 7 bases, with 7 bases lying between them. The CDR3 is CASRFGNEQFF. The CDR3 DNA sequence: TGTGCCAGCAGGTTCGGGAATGAGCAGTTCTTC.

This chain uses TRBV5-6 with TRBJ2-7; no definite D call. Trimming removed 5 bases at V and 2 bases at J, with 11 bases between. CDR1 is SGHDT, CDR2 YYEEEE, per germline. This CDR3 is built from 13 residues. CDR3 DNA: TGTGCCAGCAGTCTTCGGGTTCCCTACGAGCAGTACTTC. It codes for CASSLRVPYEQYF. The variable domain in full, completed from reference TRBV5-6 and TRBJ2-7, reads DAGVTQSPTHLIKTRGQQVTLRCSPKSGHDTVSWYQQALGQGPQFIFQYYEEEERQRGNFPDRFSGHQFPNYSSELNVNALLLGDSALYLCASSLRVPYEQYFGPGTRLTVT.

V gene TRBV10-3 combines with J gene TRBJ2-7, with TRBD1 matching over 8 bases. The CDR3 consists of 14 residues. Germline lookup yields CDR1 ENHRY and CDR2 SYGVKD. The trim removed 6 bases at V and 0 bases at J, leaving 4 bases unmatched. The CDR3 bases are TGTGCCATCAGGGGACAGGACCACTCCTACGAGCAGTACTTC. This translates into CAIRGQDHSYEQYF.